These T cell receptor beta chains were read from a single sample in a study of CXCR3-negative and CXCR3-positive naive CD8 T cells. No DNA is given; TCRdb re-called the 5' RACE reads and lists each CDR3 protein once. The specimen's table records 8,000 to 10,000 distinct CDR3 sequences. Sequenced: naive CXCR3- CD8+ T cells from blood. The receptor set was obtained from a human donor in good health. Some clones in this sample may be carry-over from other donors' samples. The CDR3 runs from the conserved cysteine through the conserved F or W. The order of the fields is J gene, V gene, clone size, CDR3 protein. The size of a clone is reported for some rows only, either as once, few or many, or as a class for expanded clones.

j_gene: TRBJ2-1
v_gene: TRBV10-3
abundance: NA
CDR3aa: CVHRSGQGGYNEKFF

j_gene: TRBJ2-1
v_gene: TRBV5-6
abundance: NA
CDR3aa: CASSLYVQEQFF

j_gene: TRBJ2-7
v_gene: TRBV4-1
abundance: NA
CDR3aa: CASSQGGASSSYEQYF

j_gene: TRBJ2-1
v_gene: TRBV7-9
abundance: medium-sized
CDR3aa: CASAPNLEGNEQFF

j_gene: TRBJ1-5
v_gene: TRBV19
abundance: NA
CDR3aa: CASSIGTGGNNQPQHF

j_gene: TRBJ2-2
v_gene: TRBV29-1
abundance: NA
CDR3aa: CSVRGLENTGELFF

j_gene: TRBJ2-3
v_gene: TRBV25-1
abundance: NA
CDR3aa: CASSEISPEDTQYF

j_gene: TRBJ2-3
v_gene: TRBV4-3
abundance: NA
CDR3aa: CASSQANNGGDTQYF

j_gene: TRBJ2-6
v_gene: TRBV5-4
abundance: NA
CDR3aa: CASPAGANVLTF

j_gene: TRBJ2-5
v_gene: TRBV11-2
abundance: medium-sized
CDR3aa: CASSFTSRGQETQYF

j_gene: TRBJ2-1
v_gene: TRBV15
abundance: NA
CDR3aa: CATIHRSCSYNEQFF

j_gene: TRBJ2-1
v_gene: TRBV9
abundance: NA
CDR3aa: CASSVAQGGEQFF

j_gene: TRBJ2-1
v_gene: TRBV28
abundance: NA
CDR3aa: CASSAGGLSNEQFF

j_gene: TRBJ1-1
v_gene: TRBV29-1
abundance: medium-sized
CDR3aa: CSVESPDTEAFF

j_gene: TRBJ2-6
v_gene: TRBV27
abundance: medium-sized
CDR3aa: CASSATVSSGANVLTF

j_gene: TRBJ2-1
v_gene: TRBV11-3
abundance: NA
CDR3aa: CASSKPSGSLEQFF

j_gene: TRBJ2-1
v_gene: TRBV24-1
abundance: NA
CDR3aa: CATSDLSGGTYNEQFF

j_gene: TRBJ2-1
v_gene: TRBV4-3
abundance: medium-sized
CDR3aa: CASSQVLDLAYNEQFF

j_gene: TRBJ2-1
v_gene: TRBV7-9
abundance: NA
CDR3aa: CASSDPRESSYNEQFF

j_gene: TRBJ2-7
v_gene: TRBV5-4
abundance: medium-sized
CDR3aa: CASSDSSSYEQYF